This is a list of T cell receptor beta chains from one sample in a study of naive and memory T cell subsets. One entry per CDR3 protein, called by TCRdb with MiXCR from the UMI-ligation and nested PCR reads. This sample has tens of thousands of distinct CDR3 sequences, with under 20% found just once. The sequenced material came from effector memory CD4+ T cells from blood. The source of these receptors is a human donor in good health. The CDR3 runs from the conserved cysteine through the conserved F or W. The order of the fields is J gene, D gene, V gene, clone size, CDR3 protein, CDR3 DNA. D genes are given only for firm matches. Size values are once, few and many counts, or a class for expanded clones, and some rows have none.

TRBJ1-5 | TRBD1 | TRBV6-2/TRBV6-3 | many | CASSLHSSGRQGQPQHF | TGTGCCAGCAGTCTCCATTCTTCAGGGAGACAGGGACAGCCCCAGCATTTT
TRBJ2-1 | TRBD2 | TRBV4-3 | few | CASSQELAGDYEQFF | TGCGCCAGCAGCCAAGAACTAGCGGGAGACTATGAGCAGTTCTTC
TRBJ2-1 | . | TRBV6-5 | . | CASSYSGGMSNEQFF | TGTGCCAGCAGTTACTCGGGCGGGATGTCCAATGAGCAGTTCTTC
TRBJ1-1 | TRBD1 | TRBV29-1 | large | CSADRGTEAFF | TGCAGCGCCGACAGGGGCACTGAAGCTTTCTTT
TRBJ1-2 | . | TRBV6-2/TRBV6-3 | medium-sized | CASSYTGNSGYTF | TGTGCCAGCAGTTACACGGGGAACTCTGGCTACACCTTC
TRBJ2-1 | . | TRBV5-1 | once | CASSKGGGSYNEQFF | TGCGCCAGCAGTAAAGGGGGGGGCTCCTACAATGAGCAGTTCTTC
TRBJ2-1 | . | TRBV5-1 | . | CASSLYNEQFF | TGCGCCAGCAGCTTGTACAATGAGCAGTTCTTC
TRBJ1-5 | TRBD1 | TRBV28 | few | CASGSIDRGQVGNQPQHF | TGTGCCAGCGGCTCTATTGACAGGGGGCAGGTTGGCAATCAGCCCCAGCATTTT
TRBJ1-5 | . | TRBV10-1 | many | CASINSGGNQPQHF | TGCGCCAGCATTAATAGTGGCGGCAATCAGCCCCAGCATTTT
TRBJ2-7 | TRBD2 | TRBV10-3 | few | CAIGGGRTAYEQYF | TGTGCCATCGGGGGCGGGAGGACCGCCTACGAGCAGTACTTC
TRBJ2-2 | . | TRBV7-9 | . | CASSSTGLTGELFF | TGTGCCAGCAGCTCGACAGGTCTCACCGGGGAGCTGTTTTTT
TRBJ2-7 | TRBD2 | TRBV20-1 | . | CSAKSGAYEQYF | TGCAGTGCGAAAAGCGGGGCCTACGAGCAGTACTTC
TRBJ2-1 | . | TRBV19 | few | CASSIFRSSEQFF | TGTGCCAGTAGTATCTTTAGGTCAAGTGAGCAGTTCTTC
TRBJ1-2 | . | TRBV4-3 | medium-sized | CASSQDIGTLYGYTF | TGCGCCAGCAGCCAAGATATCGGGACACTATATGGCTACACCTTC
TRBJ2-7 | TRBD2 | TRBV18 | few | CASSPTSGGDYEQYF | TGTGCCAGCTCACCAACTAGCGGGGGAGATTACGAGCAGTACTTC
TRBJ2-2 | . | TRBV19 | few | CATLGWGEGGELFF | TGTGCCACATTGGGCTGGGGGGAAGGTGGGGAGCTGTTTTTT
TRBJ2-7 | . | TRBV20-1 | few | CSAREQAYEQYF | TGCAGTGCTAGAGAACAGGCCTACGAGCAGTACTTC
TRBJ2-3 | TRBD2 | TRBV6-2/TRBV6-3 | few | CASSYRTSGSNEAQYF | TGTGCCAGCAGTTACCGGACTAGCGGGAGCAACGAAGCGCAGTATTTT
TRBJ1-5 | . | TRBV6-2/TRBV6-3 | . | CASSAPAGFGQPQHF | TGTGCCAGCAGTGCCCCGGCGGGGTTTGGTCAGCCCCAGCATTTT
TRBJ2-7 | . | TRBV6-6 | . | CASRPSAGRGEQYF | TGTGCCAGCAGGCCGAGTGCGGGGAGAGGGGAGCAGTACTTC
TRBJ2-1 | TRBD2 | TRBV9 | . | CASSVGLAAGNEQFF | TGTGCCAGCAGCGTAGGGCTAGCGGCCGGCAATGAGCAGTTCTTC
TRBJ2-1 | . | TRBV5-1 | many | CASSRDSGPGDEQFF | TGCGCCAGCAGCCGGGACTCGGGTCCAGGGGATGAGCAGTTCTTC
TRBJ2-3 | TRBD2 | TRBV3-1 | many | CASSHRIGTRDTQYF | TGTGCCAGCAGCCATCGGATCGGGACTAGAGATACGCAGTATTTT
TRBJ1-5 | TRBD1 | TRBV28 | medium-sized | CASTPGGESQPQHF | TGTGCCAGCACCCCAGGGGGGGAAAGTCAGCCCCAGCATTTT